Each of the 3 T cell receptor beta chains below was sequenced from the same sample in a study of cytomegalovirus exposure and HLA in healthy donors. The PCR ran on 60 Vbeta and 13 Jbeta primers. TCRdb's copy holds only in-frame clones and misses some; the assay was immunoSEQ multiplex PCR. Of 95,000 to 150,000 clones in the sample, 65% to 80% were seen once. The sequenced material came from PBMCs. The receptor set was obtained from a woman aged 55-69 years in good health and CMV-seropositive.

This sequence joins TRBV27 and TRBJ1-1; 11 bases are shared with TRBD1. The CDR3 runs to 16 residues. With V trimmed by 2 bases and J by 4 bases, 6 bases remained unmatched. Germline assignment: CDR1 MNHEY and CDR2 SMNVEV (reference sequence). CDR3 bases: TGTGCCAGCAGTTTAGAGGACAGGGGGCCGACCACTGAAGCTTTCTTT. Translation gives CASSLEDRGPTTEAFF.

This chain connects TRBV6-5 to TRBJ1-5, with D hard to call. Between the trimmed V and J ends, which lost 5 bases and 7 bases, there was a span of 12 bases. Germline lookup yields CDR1 MNHEY and CDR2 SVGAGI. This CDR3 comprises 13 residues. CDR3 loop: CASSITGIQPQHF. DNA of the CDR3: TGTGCCAGCAGTATCACGGGGATACAGCCCCAGCATTTT.

CDR3 protein: CASSTRTGGFEKLFF. The CDR3 coding sequence is TGTGCCAGCAGCACTCGGACAGGGGGTTTTGAAAAACTGTTTTTT. This chain uses TRBV9 with TRBJ1-4; 10 nucleotides align to TRBD1. The CDR3 extends over 15 amino acids. From germline, CDR1 is SGDLS and CDR2 YYNGEE. V was pared by 4 bases and J by 7 bases, with 7 bases of the junction left unmatched.